This TCR beta chain derives from a study of blood T cell repertoires in COVID-19. Participants were placed into cohorts based on the clinical history they reported. This table comes from immunoSEQ multiplex PCR, and its TCRdb copy is limited to in-frame clones, with some not included. The sample lists about 220,000 clones; about four fifths were seen once. The sequence was obtained from a woman in her thirties or forties who had been exposed to COVID-19. The material sequenced was PBMCs or T cells enriched from blood (not recorded which).

CDR3 nucleotide sequence: TGCGCCAGCAGCTTGGAGGGACAACCTAATTCACCCCTCCACTTT. It translates to CASSLEGQPNSPLHF. This chain connects TRBV5-1 to TRBJ1-6; D may be TRBD1 (6 bases). V was cut by 0 bases and J by 6 bases, with 10 bases left in between. The CDR3 loop spans 15 amino acids. Germline V CDR1 and CDR2: SGHRS, YFSETQ.